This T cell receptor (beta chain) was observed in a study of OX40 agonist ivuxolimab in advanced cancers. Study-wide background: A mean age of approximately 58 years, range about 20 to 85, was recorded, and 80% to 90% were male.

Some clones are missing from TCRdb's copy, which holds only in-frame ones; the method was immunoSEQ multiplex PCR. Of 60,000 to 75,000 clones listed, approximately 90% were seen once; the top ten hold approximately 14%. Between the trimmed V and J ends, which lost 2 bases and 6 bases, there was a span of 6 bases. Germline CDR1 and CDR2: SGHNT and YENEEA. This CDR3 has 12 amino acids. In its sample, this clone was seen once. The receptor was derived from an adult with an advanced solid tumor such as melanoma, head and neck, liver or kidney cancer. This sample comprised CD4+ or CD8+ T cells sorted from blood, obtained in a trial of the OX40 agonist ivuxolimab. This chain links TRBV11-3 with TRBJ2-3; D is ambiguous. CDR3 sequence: CASSLQTDTQYF. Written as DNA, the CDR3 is TGTGCCAGCAGCTTACAGACTGATACGCAGTATTTT.